The source of this T cell receptor beta chain is a study of T and B cells in COVID-19 patients. Study summary: Peripheral blood came from COVID-19 patients with active infection or after recovery. Median age was 34 years in the recovered cohort and around 67 years in the active-infection cohort.

BIOMED2 TRB-A/B primer pools were used in multiplex TRB PCR. TCRdb re-called the multiplex PCR reads with MiXCR, one entry per CDR3 protein. The sample holds 20,000 to 25,000 distinct CDR3 sequences, less than 30% seen once. The CDR3 totals 13 residues. The germline V gene encodes CDR1 ENHRY and CDR2 SYGVKD. J was trimmed by 3 bases and V by 8 bases; bases with no gene match: 3. Blood genomic DNA input for TRB amplification was 250-500 ng. The TCR comes from a human donor who had recovered from COVID-19. The chain links TRBV10-3 to TRBJ2-1; TRBD2 matches at 8 bases. Sequencing was carried out using blood. The CDR3 DNA follows: TGTGCCATCTTACTAGCGGACTACAATGAGCAGTTCTTC. Translation: CAILLADYNEQFF.